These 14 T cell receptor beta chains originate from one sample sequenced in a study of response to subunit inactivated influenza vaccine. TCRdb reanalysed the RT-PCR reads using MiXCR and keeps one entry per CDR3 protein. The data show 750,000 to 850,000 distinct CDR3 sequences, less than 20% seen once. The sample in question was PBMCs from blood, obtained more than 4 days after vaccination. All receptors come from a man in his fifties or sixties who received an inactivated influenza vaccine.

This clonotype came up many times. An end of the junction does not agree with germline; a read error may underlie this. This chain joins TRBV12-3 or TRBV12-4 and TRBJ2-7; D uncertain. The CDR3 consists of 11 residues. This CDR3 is CASSLGYEQYF. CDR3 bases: TGTGCCAGCAGCTTAGGCTACGAGCAGTACTTC.

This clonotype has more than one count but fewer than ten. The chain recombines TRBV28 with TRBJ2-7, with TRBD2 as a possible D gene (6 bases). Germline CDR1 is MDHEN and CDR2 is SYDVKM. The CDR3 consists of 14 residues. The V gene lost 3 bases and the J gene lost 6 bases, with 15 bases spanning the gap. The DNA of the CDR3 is TGTGCCAGCAGTTTCCCAATTACTAGCTCCGAGCAGTACTTC. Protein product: CASSFPITSSEQYF. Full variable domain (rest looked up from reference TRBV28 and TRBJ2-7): DVKVTQSSRYLVKRTGEKVFLECVQDMDHENMFWYRQDPGLGLRLIYFSYDVKMKEKGDIPEGYSVSREKKERFSLILESASTNQTSMYLCASSFPITSSEQYFGPGTRLTVT.

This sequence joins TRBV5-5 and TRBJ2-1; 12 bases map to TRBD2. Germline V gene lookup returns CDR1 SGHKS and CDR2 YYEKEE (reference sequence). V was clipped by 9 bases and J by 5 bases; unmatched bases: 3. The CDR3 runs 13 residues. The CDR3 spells CANGLAGNNEQFF. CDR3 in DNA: TGTGCCAACGGACTAGCGGGAAACAATGAGCAGTTCTTC.

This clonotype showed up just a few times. CDR3 sequence reads: CASSQLTGEPEYEQYF. For the CDR3, the DNA is TGCGCCAGCAGCCAATTAACAGGGGAACCCGAGTACGAGCAGTACTTC. The J gene is TRBJ2-7, the V gene TRBV4-1, with 7 bases lining up with TRBD1. The germline CDR1 and CDR2 sequences are MGHRA and YSYEKL. V dropped 2 bases and J dropped 4; count of bases not matched to a gene: 11. There are 16 residues in the CDR3.

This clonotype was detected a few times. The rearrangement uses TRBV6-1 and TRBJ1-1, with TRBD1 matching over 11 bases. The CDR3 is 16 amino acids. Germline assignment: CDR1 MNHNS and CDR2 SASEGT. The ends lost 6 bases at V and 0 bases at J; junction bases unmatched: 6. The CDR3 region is CASRRGQGAMNTEAFF. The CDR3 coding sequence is TGTGCCAGCAGGCGAGGACAGGGGGCCATGAACACTGAAGCTTTCTTT.

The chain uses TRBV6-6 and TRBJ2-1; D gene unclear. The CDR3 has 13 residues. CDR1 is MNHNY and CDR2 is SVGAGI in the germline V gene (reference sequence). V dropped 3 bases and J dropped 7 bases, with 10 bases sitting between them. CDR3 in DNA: TGTGCCAGCAGTTATGAGCCCAGAAATGAGCAGTTCTTC. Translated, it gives CASSYEPRNEQFF.

The CDR3 DNA reads TGTGCCAGCAGCCCCAAGCCGACTAGCGGCGGAGAGACCCAGTACTTC. Translated: CASSPKPTSGGETQYF. The V gene is TRBV7-2, the J gene TRBJ2-5; 9 positions agree with TRBD2. Germline CDR1 is SGHTA and CDR2 is FQGNSA. The ends lost 5 bases at V and 4 bases at J; junction bases unmatched: 11. This CDR3 region has 16 residues.

The CDR3 is CASTDWMAETQYF. In DNA form, the CDR3 reads TGTGCCAGCACTGATTGGATGGCGGAGACCCAGTACTTC. This rearrangement joins TRBV6-2 or TRBV6-3 to TRBJ2-5; D is undetermined. CDR3 length: 13 residues. The germline CDR1 and CDR2 sequences are MNHEY and SVGEGT. V was pared by 7 bases and J by 5 bases, with 14 bases between.

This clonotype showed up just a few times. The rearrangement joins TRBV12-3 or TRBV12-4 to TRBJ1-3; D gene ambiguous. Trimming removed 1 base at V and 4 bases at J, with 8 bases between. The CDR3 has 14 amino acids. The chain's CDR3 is CASSLVVKGNTIYF. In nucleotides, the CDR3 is TGTGCCAGCAGTTTAGTTGTGAAGGGAAACACCATATATTTT.

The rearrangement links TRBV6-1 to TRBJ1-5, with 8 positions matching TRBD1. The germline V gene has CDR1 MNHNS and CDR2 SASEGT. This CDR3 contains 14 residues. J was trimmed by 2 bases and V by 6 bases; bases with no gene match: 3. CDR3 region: CASRTGVGNQPQHF. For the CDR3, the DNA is TGTGCCAGCAGGACAGGGGTCGGCAATCAGCCCCAGCATTTT.

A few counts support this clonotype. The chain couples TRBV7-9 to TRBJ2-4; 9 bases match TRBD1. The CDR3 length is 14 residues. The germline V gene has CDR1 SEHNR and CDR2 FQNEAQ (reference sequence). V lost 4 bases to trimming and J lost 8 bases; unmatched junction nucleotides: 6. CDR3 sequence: CASSYRGQRDIQYF. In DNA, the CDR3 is TGTGCCAGCAGCTACAGGGGGCAACGGGACATTCAGTACTTC. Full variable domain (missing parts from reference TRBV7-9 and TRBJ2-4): DTGVSQNPRHKITKRGQNVTFRCDPISEHNRLYWYRQTLGQGPEFLTYFQNEAQLEKSRLLSDRFSAERPKGSFSTLEIQRTEQGDSAMYLCASSYRGQRDIQYFGAGTRLSVL.

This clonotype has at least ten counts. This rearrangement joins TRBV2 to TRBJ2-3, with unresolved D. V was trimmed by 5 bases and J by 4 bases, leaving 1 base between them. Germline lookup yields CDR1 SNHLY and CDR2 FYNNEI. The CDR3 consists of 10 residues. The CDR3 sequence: CASSSDTQYF. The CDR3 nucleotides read TGTGCCAGCAGTTCAGATACGCAGTATTTT.

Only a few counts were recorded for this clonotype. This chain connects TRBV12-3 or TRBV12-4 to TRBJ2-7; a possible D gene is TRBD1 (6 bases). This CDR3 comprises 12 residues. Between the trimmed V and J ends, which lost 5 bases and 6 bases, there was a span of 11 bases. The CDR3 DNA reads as TGTGCCAGCAGTCTTACAGGGCTCGAGCAGTACTTC. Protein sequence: CASSLTGLEQYF.

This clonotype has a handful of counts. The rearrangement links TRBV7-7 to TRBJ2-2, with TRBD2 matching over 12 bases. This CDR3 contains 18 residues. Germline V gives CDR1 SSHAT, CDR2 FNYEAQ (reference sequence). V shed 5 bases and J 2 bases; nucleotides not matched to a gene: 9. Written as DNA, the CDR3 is TGTGCCAGCAGCGGGGATACTAGCGGGAGGACAAACACCGGGGAGCTGTTTTTT. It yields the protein CASSGDTSGRTNTGELFF.